This T cell receptor (beta chain) was sequenced in a study of identical twins. Findings of the study overall: Weaker excess twin sharing was observed in beta out-of-frame sequences.

The CDR3 length is 15 residues. In germline, CDR1 is SEHNR, CDR2 FQNEAQ (reference sequence). V was shortened by 5 bases and J by 0 bases, with 12 bases between the two germline ends. This clonotype was counted many times. Antigen: not known. TCRdb re-analysed the 5' RACE reads in MiXCR, keeping a single row per CDR3 protein. The sample records approximately 260,000 distinct CDR3 sequences, about 8.5% being singletons. The data also belong to a second study, concerning yellow fever vaccine responses in identical twins. This second study notes: Twins reportedly appeared to share part of their vaccine T cell response while keeping part individual.

The gene calls are TRBV7-9 and TRBJ2-3; D possibly corresponds to TRBD2 (6 bases). This receptor was identified in a woman aged 18-29 years in good health. Sequencing input: CD8+ T cells sorted from blood. The CDR3 reads CASSRLATSTDTQYF. CDR3 sequence (DNA): TGTGCCAGCAGCCGTCTAGCGACTAGCACAGATACGCAGTATTTT.